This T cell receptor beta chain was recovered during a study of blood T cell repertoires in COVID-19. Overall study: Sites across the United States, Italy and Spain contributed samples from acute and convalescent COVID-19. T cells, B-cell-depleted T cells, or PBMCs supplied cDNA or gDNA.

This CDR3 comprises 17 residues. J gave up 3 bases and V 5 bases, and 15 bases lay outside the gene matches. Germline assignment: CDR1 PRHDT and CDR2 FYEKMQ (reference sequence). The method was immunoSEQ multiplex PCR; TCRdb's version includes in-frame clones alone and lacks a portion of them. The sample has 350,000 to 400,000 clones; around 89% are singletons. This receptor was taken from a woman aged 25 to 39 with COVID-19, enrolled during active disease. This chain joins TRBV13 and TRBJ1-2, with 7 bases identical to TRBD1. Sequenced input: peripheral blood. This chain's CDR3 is CASSVRGKRQGDYGYTF. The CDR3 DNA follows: TGTGCCAGCAGCGTTAGGGGGAAACGACAGGGTGACTATGGCTACACCTTC.